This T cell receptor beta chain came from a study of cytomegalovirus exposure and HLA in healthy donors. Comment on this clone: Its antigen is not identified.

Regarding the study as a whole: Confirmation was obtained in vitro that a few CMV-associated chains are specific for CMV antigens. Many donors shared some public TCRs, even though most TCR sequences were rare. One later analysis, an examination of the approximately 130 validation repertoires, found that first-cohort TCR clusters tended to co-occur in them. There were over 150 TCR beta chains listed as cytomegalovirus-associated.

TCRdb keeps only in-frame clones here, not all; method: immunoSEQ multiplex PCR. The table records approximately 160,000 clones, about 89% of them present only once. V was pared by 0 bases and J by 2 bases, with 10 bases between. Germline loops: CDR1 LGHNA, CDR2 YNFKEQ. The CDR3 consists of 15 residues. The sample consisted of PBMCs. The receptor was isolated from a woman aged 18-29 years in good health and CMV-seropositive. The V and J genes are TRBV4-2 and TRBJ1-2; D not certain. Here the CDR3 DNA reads TGTGCCAGCAGCCAAGATTCAGGATTGAACTATGGCTACACCTTC. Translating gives CASSQDSGLNYGYTF.